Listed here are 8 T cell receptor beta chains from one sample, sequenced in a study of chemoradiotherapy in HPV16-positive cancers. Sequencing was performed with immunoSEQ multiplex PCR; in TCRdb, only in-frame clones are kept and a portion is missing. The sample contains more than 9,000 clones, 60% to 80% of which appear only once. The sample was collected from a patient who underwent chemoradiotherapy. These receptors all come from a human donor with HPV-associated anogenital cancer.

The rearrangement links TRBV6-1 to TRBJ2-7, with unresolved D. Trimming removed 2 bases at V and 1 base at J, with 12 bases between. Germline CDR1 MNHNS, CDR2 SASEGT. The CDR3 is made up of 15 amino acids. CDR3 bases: TGTGCCAGCAGTGAACTTTCCCGTAGGTCCTACGAGCAGTACTTC. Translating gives CASSELSRRSYEQYF.

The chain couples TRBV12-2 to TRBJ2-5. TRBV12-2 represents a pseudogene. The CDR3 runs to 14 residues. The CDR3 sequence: CASRLEGCEETQYF. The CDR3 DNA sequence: TGTGCAAGTCGCTTAGAAGGATGCGAAGAGACCCAGTACTTC.

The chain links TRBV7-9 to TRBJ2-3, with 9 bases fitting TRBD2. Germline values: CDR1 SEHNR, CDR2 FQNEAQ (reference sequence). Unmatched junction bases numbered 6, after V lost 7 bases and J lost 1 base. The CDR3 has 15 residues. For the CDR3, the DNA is TGTGCCAGCATCCTGGGCGGGGGGGGCACAGATACGCAGTATTTT. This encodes CASILGGGGTDTQYF.

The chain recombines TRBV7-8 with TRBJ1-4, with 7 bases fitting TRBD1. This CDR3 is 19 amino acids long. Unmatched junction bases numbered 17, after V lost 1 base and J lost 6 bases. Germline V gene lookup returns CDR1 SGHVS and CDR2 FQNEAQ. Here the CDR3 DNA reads TGTGCCAGCAGCTTAGATCGGGCAGGGGGGATACTCTCTGATGAAAAACTGTTTTTT. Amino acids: CASSLDRAGGILSDEKLFF.

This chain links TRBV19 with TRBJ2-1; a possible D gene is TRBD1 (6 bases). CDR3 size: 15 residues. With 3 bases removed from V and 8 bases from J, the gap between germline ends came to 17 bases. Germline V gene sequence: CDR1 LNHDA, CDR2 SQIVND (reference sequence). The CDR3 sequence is CASSMGAISIDEQFF. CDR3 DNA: TGTGCCAGTAGTATGGGGGCCATTAGTATCGATGAGCAGTTCTTC.

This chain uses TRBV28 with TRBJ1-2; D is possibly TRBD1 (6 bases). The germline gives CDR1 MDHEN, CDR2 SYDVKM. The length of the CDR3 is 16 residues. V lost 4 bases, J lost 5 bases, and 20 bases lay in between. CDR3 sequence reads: CASSSADRTRGYGYTF. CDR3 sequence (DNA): TGTGCCAGCAGTTCCGCCGACAGGACTCGCGGGTATGGCTACACCTTC.

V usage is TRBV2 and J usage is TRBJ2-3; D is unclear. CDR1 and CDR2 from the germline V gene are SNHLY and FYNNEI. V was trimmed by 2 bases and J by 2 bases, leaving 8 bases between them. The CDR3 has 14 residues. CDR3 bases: TGTGCCAGCAGTGAAAACCCTCCCACAGATACGCAGTATTTT. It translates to CASSENPPTDTQYF.

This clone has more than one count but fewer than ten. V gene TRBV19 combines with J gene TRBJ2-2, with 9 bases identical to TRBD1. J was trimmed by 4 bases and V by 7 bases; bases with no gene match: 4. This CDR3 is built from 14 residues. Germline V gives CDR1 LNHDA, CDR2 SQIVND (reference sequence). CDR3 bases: TGTGCCAGTATTAGGACAGGGGTCACCGGGGAGCTGTTTTTT. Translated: CASIRTGVTGELFF.